This TCR beta chain was captured by sequencing in a study of CD8+CD57+ T cells in acquired aplastic anemia. The template for TCR beta VDJ and CDR3 sequence profiling was genomic DNA. TCRdb processed the reads anew with MiXCR; each CDR3 protein has one entry. The sample shows around 140,000 distinct CDR3 sequences, less than 45% of them seen only once. Study-wide results and limits: Controls and patients did not differ significantly in CD8+ Simpson's diversity.

This clonotype was counted many times. As yet, its antigen is unknown. The CDR3 length is 16 residues. The germline gives CDR1 DFQATT, CDR2 SNEGSKA (reference sequence). Deletions cut 2 bases from V and 5 bases from J, with 16 bases between. The TCR comes from a human donor in good health, serving as a control. The V gene is TRBV20-1, the J gene TRBJ1-6; D not resolved. The sequencing sample was made of sorted CD4+, CD8+, or CD8+CD57+ T cells (not recorded which) from PBMCs. The DNA of the CDR3 is TGCAGTGCTAGACGAGGGTCCCCTTCTGATAATTCACCCCTCCACTTT. Translating gives CSARRGSPSDNSPLHF.